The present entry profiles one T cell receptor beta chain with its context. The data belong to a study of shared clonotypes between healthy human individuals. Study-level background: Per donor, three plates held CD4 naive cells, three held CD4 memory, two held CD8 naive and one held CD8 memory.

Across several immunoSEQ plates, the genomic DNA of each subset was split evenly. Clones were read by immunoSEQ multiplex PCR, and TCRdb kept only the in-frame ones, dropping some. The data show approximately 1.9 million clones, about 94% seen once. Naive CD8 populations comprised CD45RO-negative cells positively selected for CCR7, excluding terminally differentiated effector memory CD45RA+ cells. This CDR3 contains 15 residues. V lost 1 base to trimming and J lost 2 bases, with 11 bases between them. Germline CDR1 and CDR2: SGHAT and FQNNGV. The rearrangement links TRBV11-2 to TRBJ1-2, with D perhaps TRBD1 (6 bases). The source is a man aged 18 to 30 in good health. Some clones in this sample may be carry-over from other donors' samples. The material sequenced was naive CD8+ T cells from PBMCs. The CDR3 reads CASSLVGGRNYGYTF. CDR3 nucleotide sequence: TGTGCCAGCAGCTTAGTTGGGGGGCGCAACTATGGCTACACCTTC.